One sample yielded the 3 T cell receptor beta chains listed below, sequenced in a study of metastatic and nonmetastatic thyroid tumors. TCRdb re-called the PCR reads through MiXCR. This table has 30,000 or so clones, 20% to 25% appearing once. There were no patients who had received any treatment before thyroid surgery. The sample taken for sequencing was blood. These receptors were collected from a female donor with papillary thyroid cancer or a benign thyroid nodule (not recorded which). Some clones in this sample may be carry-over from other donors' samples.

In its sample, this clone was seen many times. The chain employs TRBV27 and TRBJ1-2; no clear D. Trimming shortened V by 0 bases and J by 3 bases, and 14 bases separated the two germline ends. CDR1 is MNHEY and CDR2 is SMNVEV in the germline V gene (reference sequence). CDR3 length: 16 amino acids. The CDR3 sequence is CASSLSFGVGDYGYTF. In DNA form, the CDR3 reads TGTGCCAGCAGTTTATCTTTCGGGGTCGGCGACTATGGCTACACCTTC.

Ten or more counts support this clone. The CDR3 bases are TGCAGTGCTAGAGACCCCTGGACTAGCGGGAGCTACAATGAGCAGTTCTTC. Encoded protein: CSARDPWTSGSYNEQFF. The chain recombines TRBV20-1 with TRBJ2-1, with TRBD2 matching over 13 bases. The germline V gene has CDR1 DFQATT and CDR2 SNEGSKA (reference sequence). The junction had 5 bases not matched to a gene; V was cut back by 0 bases and J by 3 bases. The CDR3 is 17 residues long.

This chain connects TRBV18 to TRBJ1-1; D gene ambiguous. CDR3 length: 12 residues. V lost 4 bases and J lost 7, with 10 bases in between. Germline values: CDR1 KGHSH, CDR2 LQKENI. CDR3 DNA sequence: TGTGCCAGCTCACAGACCGGGGTTGAAGCTTTCTTT. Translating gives CASSQTGVEAFF.